This record covers a single TCR beta chain. Its antigen is currently unknown. The data belong to a study of blood T cells in healthy people across ages. Notes on the study in general: Donor CMV status, an unknown factor, possibly confounded changes in expanded clonotypes.

Trimming stripped 1 base from V and 0 bases from J, with 12 bases between. Germline-derived CDR1 and CDR2 are DFQATT and SNEGSKA (reference sequence). The CDR3 is 15 residues long. With a J-beta primer mix and a sample-barcoded 5' primer, a second PCR ran roughly 7 to 11 cycles. Paired-end reads containing CDR3 totaled no fewer than 2.5 million for each sample. TCRdb processed the 5' RACE reads anew with MiXCR; each CDR3 protein has one entry. This sample carries 800,000 or so distinct CDR3 sequences, more than 35% of them seen once, and the ten largest clones take less than 20%. The donors, healthy Caucasians from Russia, were aged roughly 6 to 95. Extraction yielded at least 6 micrograms of total RNA per sample.

The chain is built from TRBV20-1 and TRBJ1-1, with D hard to call. The sequence came from a man at least 80 years old in good health. The sequencing input was blood. CDR3 in amino acids: CSARVRAAMNTEAFF. DNA of the CDR3: TGCAGTGCTAGAGTTAGGGCAGCTATGAACACTGAAGCTTTCTTT.